These 10 T cell receptor beta chains share one sample of origin, sequenced in a study of cytomegalovirus exposure and HLA in healthy donors. In the PCR, 60 Vbeta and 13 Jbeta primers were used. Produced via immunoSEQ multiplex PCR; TCRdb's table is partial and in-frame only. The table has some 110,000 clones, roughly 66% seen once. The sequenced material came from PBMCs. The receptors stem from a man between 60 and 75 years old in good health and CMV-seropositive.

The chain carries TRBV5-1 and TRBJ1-1; D call uncertain. There are 14 residues in the CDR3. Germline V gene data show CDR1 as SGHRS and CDR2 as YFSETQ. V lost 4 bases, J lost 7 bases, and 17 bases lay in between. In nucleotides, the CDR3 is TGCGCCAGCAGCACGCCCGGGGTGGGCAATGAAGCTTTCTTT. Amino acids: CASSTPGVGNEAFF.

This clone was detected a few times. Other DNA sequences in the sample encode the same CDR3. The chain links TRBV10-3 to TRBJ1-1; D gene ambiguous. V dropped 4 bases and J dropped 3 bases, with 3 bases sitting between them. CDR3 length equals 11 residues. The germline V gene encodes CDR1 ENHRY and CDR2 SYGVKD. The DNA of the CDR3 is TGTGCCATCAGTGCGGACACTGAAGCTTTCTTT. This gives the protein CAISADTEAFF.

The chain has TRBV27 and TRBJ2-3; D may be TRBD2 (5 bases). The V end lost 5 bases, the J end lost 6 bases, and 18 bases lay between the germline ends. The CDR3 length is 15 residues. The germline V gene encodes CDR1 MNHEY and CDR2 SMNVEV (reference sequence). CDR3 DNA sequence: TGTGCCAGCAGTCCGTGGTACCTAGCATCGGATACGCAGTATTTT. It codes for CASSPWYLASDTQYF.

The chain combines TRBV2 with TRBJ1-5; tentatively, D is TRBD1 (6 bases). The CDR3 loop spans 12 amino acids. Germline CDR1 is SNHLY and CDR2 is FYNNEI. Between the trimmed V and J ends, which lost 4 bases and 7 bases, there was a span of 8 bases. The CDR3 reads CASSVQGQPQHF. Here the CDR3 DNA reads TGTGCCAGCAGTGTACAGGGACAGCCCCAGCATTTT. Variable domain in full (rest from reference TRBV2 and TRBJ1-5): EPEVTQTPSHQVTQMGQEVILRCVPISNHLYFYWYRQILGQKVEFLVSFYNNEISEKSEIFDDQFSVERPDGSNFTLKIRSTKLEDSAMYFCASSVQGQPQHFGDGTRLSIL.

This clone showed up just once. The chain carries TRBV5-1 and TRBJ1-3; D not resolved. Germline loops: CDR1 SGHRS, CDR2 YFSETQ. This CDR3 is 14 amino acids long. Trimming removed 6 bases at V and 2 bases at J, with 12 bases between. The CDR3 loop reads CASKLAETGNTIYF. The CDR3, as DNA: TGCGCCAGCAAACTAGCAGAAACTGGAAACACCATATATTTT.

The J gene is TRBJ1-2, the V gene TRBV5-4; 8 bases match TRBD1. CDR3 length equals 14 residues. Germline trimming cut 5 bases from V and 8 bases from J; bases unmatched to any gene: 11. The V gene's germline CDR1 is SGHNT and CDR2 YYREEE (reference sequence). CDR3 sequence reads: CASREDRETSGYTF. The CDR3 DNA is TGTGCCAGCAGGGAGGACAGGGAAACATCGGGCTACACCTTC. Using reference TRBV5-4 and TRBJ1-2 for the parts outside the CDR3, the full variable domain is ETGVTQSPTHLIKTRGQQVTLRCSSQSGHNTVSWYQQALGQGPQFIFQYYREEENGRGNFPPRFSGLQFPNYSSELNVNALELDDSALYLCASREDRETSGYTFGSGTRLTVV.

Remarks on this clone: At the DNA level, this CDR3 is encoded by other sequences in the same sample as well. This rearrangement joins TRBV2 to TRBJ2-6; TRBD2 might be the D (6 bases). The CDR3 has 17 residues. In germline, CDR1 is SNHLY, CDR2 FYNNEI. V shed 6 bases and J shed 0 bases, with 15 bases lying between them. In DNA form, the CDR3 reads TGTGCCAGCAGGGCCGGGACGGGAGTCTCTGGGGCCAACGTCCTGACTTTC. Its protein product is CASRAGTGVSGANVLTF.

This clone was observed a single time. The chain recombines TRBV25-1 with TRBJ1-2; D may be TRBD1 (5 bases). The ends were cut back, 4 bases at V and 8 bases at J, with 14 bases in the middle. The CDR3 contains 13 residues. The germline gives CDR1 MGHDK, CDR2 SYGVNS. Written as DNA, the CDR3 is TGTGCCAGCAGTGTTGGGGGAGGGAGCGGCTACACCTTC. Protein sequence: CASSVGGGSGYTF.

The chain couples TRBV7-2 to TRBJ2-4; 11 bases map to TRBD2. Germline values: CDR1 SGHTA, CDR2 FQGNSA. J gave up 15 bases and V 4 bases, and 8 bases lay outside the gene matches. This CDR3 is 13 amino acids long. The CDR3 DNA sequence: TGTGCCAGCAGCTCGAACTCCGGGACTAGCGGGTACTTC. Translation: CASSSNSGTSGYF. Full variable domain (rest looked up from reference TRBV7-2 and TRBJ2-4): GAGVSQSPSNKVTEKGKDVELRCDPISGHTALYWYRQSLGQGLEFLIYFQGNSAPDKSGLPSDRFSAERTGGSVSTLTIQRTQQEDSAVYLCASSSNSGTSGYFGAGTRLSVL.

The chain employs TRBV7-9 and TRBJ1-5, with TRBD1 matching over 7 bases. J lost 7 bases, V lost 5 bases, and 11 bases had no gene match. Looked up from germline, CDR1 is SEHNR and CDR2 is FQNEAQ (reference sequence). The CDR3 is 15 residues long. The CDR3 nucleotides read TGTGCCAGCAGCCCGCCGGGACAGTCGGTGCAGCCCCAGCATTTT. This codes for CASSPPGQSVQPQHF. The whole variable domain, filled in from reference TRBV7-9 and TRBJ1-5, reads DTGVSQNPRHKITKRGQNVTFRCDPISEHNRLYWYRQTLGQGPEFLTYFQNEAQLEKSRLLSDRFSAERPKGSFSTLEIQRTEQGDSAMYLCASSPPGQSVQPQHFGDGTRLSIL.